This T cell receptor beta chain is from a study of cytomegalovirus exposure and HLA in healthy donors. Primers included in the PCR were 60 Vbeta and 13 Jbeta primers. The assay was immunoSEQ multiplex PCR, and TCRdb's table has in-frame clones only and misses some. The data contain 100,000 to 120,000 clones, around 80% of them singletons. The trim removed 4 bases at V and 2 bases at J, leaving 11 bases unmatched. This CDR3 has 17 amino acids. The germline V gene has CDR1 MGHDK and CDR2 SYGVNS. The sequenced sample consisted of PBMCs. This sequence originates from a man aged 25-40 years in good health and CMV-seropositive. The chain carries TRBV25-1 and TRBJ2-5, with 9 nucleotides matching TRBD2. Written as DNA, the CDR3 is TGTGCCAGCAGTGCCCAAAGCGCTAGCGGGGCACAAGAGACCCAGTACTTC. It specifies CASSAQSASGAQETQYF.